This T cell receptor beta chain was documented in a study of quantifying T cell responses using KT2 cells. Study in general: Reverse transcription used primers in the TCR alpha and beta constant regions. Under optimum conditions, T4 ligation efficiency was estimated at more than 8.5%. Overall study findings and caveats: KT2 clone alpha and beta sequence counts scaled linearly with input KT2 cell number.

This clonotype came up a few times. Its matching antigen is unknown. Known numbers of the T cell clone KT2 were added to PBMC. The cDNA 3' end received a ligated oligonucleotide with a UMI. First-round PCR used four to five cycles and beta primers RC1.1 and RC1.2 covering TRBC1 and TRBC2. MiXCR, run by TCRdb on the UMI-ligation and nested PCR reads, gives a single entry per CDR3 protein. The sample carries under 35,000 distinct CDR3 sequences, 7.3% recorded once. The specimen sequenced was PBMCs spiked with cells of the T cell clone KT2. The source of this sequence is a human donor.

CDR3 loop: CASSSHISGTPQETQYF. CDR3 bases: TGTGCCAGCAGTTCCCACATTTCCGGGACACCTCAAGAGACCCAGTACTTC. The gene calls are TRBV6-5 and TRBJ2-5; maybe TRBD1 (6 bases). This CDR3 comprises 17 residues. The V gene lost 4 bases and the J gene lost 2 bases, with 20 bases spanning the gap. CDR1 MNHEY and CDR2 SVGAGI come from the germline V gene.